These T cell receptor beta chains were read from a single sample in a study of T cells after yellow fever vaccination. Via MiXCR, TCRdb re-called the 5' RACE reads, giving one row per CDR3 protein. The sample shows under 200,000 distinct CDR3 sequences, roughly 11% of them seen only once. Specimen: CD8+ T cells sorted from PBMCs, collected 15 days after the yellow fever booster vaccination. All receptors derive from a man between 18 and 29 years old who received the YFV17D yellow fever vaccine. Both conserved end residues are part of each CDR3. Fields, in order: CDR3 protein, CDR3 DNA, J gene, D gene, clone size, V gene. The D gene is left open where the match is weak. Some rows mark clone size as missing; the rest say once, few, many or name a class of expanded clone.

cdr3_aa: CASSHPGTTDTQYF; cdr3_nt: TGCGCCAGCAGCCATCCCGGTACCACAGATACGCAGTATTTT; j_call: TRBJ2-3; d_call: .; clone_size: few; v_call: TRBV4-1
cdr3_aa: CASSFRGTHEQFF; cdr3_nt: TGTGCCAGCAGTTTTCGGGGGACCCATGAGCAGTTCTTC; j_call: TRBJ2-1; d_call: .; clone_size: .; v_call: TRBV27
cdr3_aa: CATSDLQGPGDNEQFF; cdr3_nt: TGTGCCACCAGTGATTTGCAGGGCCCGGGAGACAATGAGCAGTTCTTC; j_call: TRBJ2-1; d_call: .; clone_size: few; v_call: TRBV24-1
cdr3_aa: CASRGRIANYGYTF; cdr3_nt: TGTGCCAGCAGGGGCCGAATAGCTAACTATGGCTACACCTTC; j_call: TRBJ1-2; d_call: .; clone_size: .; v_call: TRBV12-3/TRBV12-4
cdr3_aa: CATQDGTSSYNEQFF; cdr3_nt: TGTGCCACCCAGGACGGTACGAGCTCCTACAATGAGCAGTTCTTC; j_call: TRBJ2-1; d_call: .; clone_size: .; v_call: TRBV15
cdr3_aa: CSVEVLALYQETQYF; cdr3_nt: TGCAGCGTTGAAGTCCTGGCACTTTACCAAGAGACCCAGTACTTC; j_call: TRBJ2-5; d_call: .; clone_size: .; v_call: TRBV29-1
cdr3_aa: CASSPALGALGETQYF; cdr3_nt: TGTGCCAGCAGTCCCGCGCTAGGGGCGCTTGGGGAGACCCAGTACTTC; j_call: TRBJ2-5; d_call: .; clone_size: .; v_call: TRBV27
cdr3_aa: CASSSTEGNKAFF; cdr3_nt: TGTGCCAGCAGCTCCACGGAGGGGAACAAAGCTTTCTTT; j_call: TRBJ1-1; d_call: .; clone_size: many; v_call: TRBV12-3/TRBV12-4
cdr3_aa: CASSYRVNYGYTF; cdr3_nt: TGTGCCAGCAGTTACCGGGTGAACTATGGCTACACCTTC; j_call: TRBJ1-2; d_call: .; clone_size: few; v_call: TRBV6-5
cdr3_aa: CASSMRGGSRYGYTF; cdr3_nt: TGCGCCAGCAGCATGAGGGGGGGTTCGAGGTATGGCTACACCTTC; j_call: TRBJ1-2; d_call: .; clone_size: many; v_call: TRBV4-3
cdr3_aa: CASSQEGVRVTEAFF; cdr3_nt: TGCGCCAGCAGCCAAGAGGGTGTCAGGGTTACTGAAGCTTTCTTT; j_call: TRBJ1-1; d_call: .; clone_size: .; v_call: TRBV4-1
cdr3_aa: CASSYSDSEQYF; cdr3_nt: TGTGCCAGCAGTTACTCAGACTCCGAGCAGTACTTC; j_call: TRBJ2-7; d_call: .; clone_size: .; v_call: TRBV6-5
cdr3_aa: CSARDEDRGGYEQYF; cdr3_nt: TGCAGTGCTAGAGACGAGGACAGGGGAGGCTACGAGCAGTACTTC; j_call: TRBJ2-7; d_call: TRBD1; clone_size: .; v_call: TRBV20-1
cdr3_aa: CASSLAQAESTDTQYF; cdr3_nt: TGTGCCAGCAGCTTAGCGCAGGCGGAGAGCACAGATACGCAGTATTTT; j_call: TRBJ2-3; d_call: .; clone_size: .; v_call: TRBV7-8
cdr3_aa: CSARANSNQPQHF; cdr3_nt: TGCAGTGCTAGGGCCAATAGCAATCAGCCCCAGCATTTT; j_call: TRBJ1-5; d_call: .; clone_size: many; v_call: TRBV20-1
cdr3_aa: CASSLGPDRASFF; cdr3_nt: TGTGCCAGCAGCTTAGGACCCGATAGGGCCTCGTTCTTC; j_call: TRBJ2-1; d_call: .; clone_size: once; v_call: TRBV13
cdr3_aa: CASSYHPNNEQFF; cdr3_nt: TGTGCCAGCAGTTACCACCCGAACAATGAGCAGTTCTTC; j_call: TRBJ2-1; d_call: .; clone_size: .; v_call: TRBV6-6
cdr3_aa: CASSDFWGEMNPQHF; cdr3_nt: TGTGCCAGCAGCGACTTTTGGGGGGAGATGAACCCCCAGCATTTT; j_call: TRBJ1-5; d_call: .; clone_size: few; v_call: TRBV7-2
cdr3_aa: CASSDEDRGGSNQPQHF; cdr3_nt: TGTGCCAGCAGTGACGAGGACAGGGGGGGTAGCAATCAGCCCCAGCATTTT; j_call: TRBJ1-5; d_call: TRBD1; clone_size: .; v_call: TRBV12-3/TRBV12-4
cdr3_aa: CASSLVGGGQPQHF; cdr3_nt: TGTGCCAGCAGTTTAGTGGGGGGTGGTCAGCCCCAGCATTTT; j_call: TRBJ1-5; d_call: .; clone_size: few; v_call: TRBV27
cdr3_aa: CAINKLPIQSYGYTF; cdr3_nt: TGTGCCATCAATAAGTTGCCGATTCAGAGCTATGGCTACACCTTC; j_call: TRBJ1-2; d_call: .; clone_size: .; v_call: TRBV24-1
cdr3_aa: CASSLDTGKLFF; cdr3_nt: TGTGCCAGCAGCTTAGATACGGGTAAACTGTTTTTT; j_call: TRBJ1-4; d_call: .; clone_size: .; v_call: TRBV11-2
cdr3_aa: CASSPGGNTEAFF; cdr3_nt: TGTGCCAGCAGCCCCGGGGGGAACACTGAAGCTTTCTTT; j_call: TRBJ1-1; d_call: .; clone_size: many; v_call: TRBV12-3/TRBV12-4
cdr3_aa: CAISESRGGSRLEKLFF; cdr3_nt: TGTGCCATCAGTGAGTCGAGGGGAGGGTCCAGGCTGGAAAAACTGTTTTTT; j_call: TRBJ1-4; d_call: .; clone_size: .; v_call: TRBV10-3